This is a list of T cell receptor beta chains from one sample in a study of PD-1 blockade in classical Hodgkin lymphoma. Method: immunoSEQ multiplex PCR; TCRdb's copy keeps in-frame clones and lacks some. This sample has roughly 15,000 clones; more than 75% occur once, and the top ten carry about 4.4%. Material: peripheral blood mononuclear cells (PBMCs), obtained at baseline. These receptors were collected from a human donor with classical Hodgkin lymphoma. CDR3s include the opening cysteine and the closing phenylalanine or tryptophan. A D gene is named only where the DNA matches it firmly. Some rows have no size entry. The others give once, few or many, or a class for an expanded clone.

D	V	J	size	length	CDR3	DNA
-	TRBV10-1	TRBJ2-1	-	14	CASSESSSYNEQFF	TGCGCCAGCAGTGAGTCCAGCTCCTACAATGAGCAGTTCTTC
-	TRBV28	TRBJ2-2	-	17	CASSFVVGKPTTGELFF	TGTGCCAGCAGTTTCGTCGTGGGGAAGCCTACTACCGGGGAGCTGTTTTTT
-	TRBV11-2	TRBJ2-7	-	14	CASSLDGVGYEQYF	TGTGCCAGCAGCTTAGATGGCGTAGGCTACGAGCAGTACTTC
-	TRBV6-5	TRBJ1-6	-	12	CASSYSNSPLHF	TGTGCCAGCAGTTACTCGAATTCACCCCTCCACTTT
-	TRBV27	TRBJ2-7	-	13	CASSLFQYYEQYF	TGTGCCAGCAGTTTATTTCAATACTACGAGCAGTACTTC
-	TRBV7-2	TRBJ1-5	-	15	CASSLVGVSNQPQHF	TGTGCCAGCAGCTTAGTTGGGGTTAGCAATCAGCCCCAGCATTTT
-	TRBV27	TRBJ2-1	-	16	CASSKVWTTTYNEQFF	TGTGCCAGCAGCAAGGTGTGGACTACCACTTACAATGAGCAGTTCTTC
-	TRBV2	TRBJ2-7	-	14	CASSEQGPSNEQYF	TGTGCCAGCAGCGAACAGGGTCCCTCGAACGAGCAGTACTTC
-	TRBV10-3	TRBJ2-1	-	14	CAMTSGPRQEEQFF	TGTGCCATGACGTCGGGACCGCGGCAAGAGGAGCAGTTCTTC
TRBD1	TRBV7-7	TRBJ2-1	-	16	CASSSTSGTGAYEQFF	TGTGCCAGCAGCTCCACCTCGGGGACAGGGGCGTATGAGCAGTTCTTC
-	TRBV6-5	TRBJ1-1	-	12	CASSPTGPGAFF	TGTGCCAGCAGCCCGACAGGCCCTGGGGCTTTCTTT
-	TRBV4-1	TRBJ2-5	-	18	CASSQDAISGTHQETQYF	TGCGCCAGCAGCCAAGATGCCATCTCCGGGACACACCAAGAGACCCAGTACTTC
-	TRBV7-2	TRBJ1-6	-	17	CASSSLAGRGRHSPLHF	TGTGCCAGCAGCTCCCTCGCAGGGCGCGGACGGCATTCACCCCTCCACTTT
-	TRBV30	TRBJ1-4	-	15	CAWSEKTGVQEKLFF	TGTGCCTGGAGTGAAAAGACCGGGGTTCAGGAAAAACTGTTTTTT
-	TRBV7-3	TRBJ2-1	-	13	CASSLFRNNEQFF	TGTGCCAGCAGCTTATTCAGGAACAATGAGCAGTTCTTC
-	TRBV9	TRBJ1-3	-	15	CASSPRDGGPNTIYF	TGTGCCAGCAGCCCCCGGGACGGGGGACCGAACACCATATATTTT
TRBD1	TRBV13	TRBJ1-1	-	19	CASSLGPRLGRGRDTEAFF	TGTGCCAGCAGCTTAGGCCCGCGATTGGGTAGGGGGCGCGACACTGAAGCTTTCTTT
-	TRBV7-8	TRBJ1-5	-	16	CASSLGSVLSNQPQHF	TGTGCCAGCAGCTTGGGGAGCGTCTTGAGCAATCAGCCCCAGCATTTT
-	TRBV5-1	TRBJ1-4	-	15	CASSLSPYGNEKLFF	TGCGCCAGCAGCTTAAGTCCGTACGGCAATGAAAAACTGTTTTTT
-	TRBV6-1	TRBJ1-1	-	13	CASSLGRNTEAFF	TGTGCCAGCAGTTTAGGCAGGAACACTGAAGCTTTCTTT
-	TRBV23-1	TRBJ2-5	-	18	CASNVFRRSPPTQETQYF	TGCGCCAGCAACGTCTTCCGCCGTTCTCCGCCAACCCAAGAGACCCAGTACTTC
-	TRBV2	TRBJ2-1	-	11	CASSAIQVQFF	TGTGCCAGCAGTGCCATCCAAGTGCAGTTCTTC
TRBD1	TRBV7-7	TRBJ2-7	large	14	CASSLGGGGYEQYF	TGTGCCAGCAGCTTAGGAGGGGGCGGTTACGAGCAGTACTTC
-	TRBV29-1	TRBJ1-1	-	13	CSVEGTANTEAFF	TGCAGCGTTGAAGGGACAGCGAACACTGAAGCTTTCTTT
-	TRBV11-1	TRBJ1-2	-	14	CASSSSDSNYGYTF	TGTGCCAGCAGCTCCTCCGACAGTAACTATGGCTACACCTTC
-	TRBV6-1	TRBJ2-7	-	13	CASSVDAIYEQYF	TGTGCCAGCAGTGTAGACGCAATCTACGAGCAGTACTTC
-	TRBV29-1	TRBJ2-5	once	13	CSVETGKGETQYF	TGCAGCGTGGAAACAGGGAAAGGCGAGACCCAGTACTTC
TRBD1	TRBV5-1	TRBJ1-6	-	16	CASSDITQGGNSPLHF	TGCGCCAGCAGCGATATAACGCAGGGGGGCAATTCACCCCTCCACTTT
TRBD2	TRBV6-1	TRBJ2-5	-	15	CASSEAAGGAETQYF	TGTGCCAGCAGTGAAGCGGCGGGAGGGGCAGAGACCCAGTACTTC
TRBD2	TRBV7-8	TRBJ2-2	-	17	CASSLAGAGGRTGELFF	TGTGCCAGCAGCTTAGCGGGAGCGGGAGGGCGGACCGGGGAGCTGTTTTTT
-	TRBV5-6	TRBJ2-5	-	16	CASIWGGLLTQETQYF	TGTGCCAGCATCTGGGGGGGCCTTCTAACCCAAGAGACCCAGTACTTC
TRBD1	TRBV28	TRBJ2-1	-	17	CASSLRGQGWSYNEQFF	TGTGCCAGCAGTTTAAGAGGACAGGGGTGGTCCTACAATGAGCAGTTCTTC
TRBD2	TRBV11-3	TRBJ2-7	-	15	CASSPWTSGSYEQYF	TGTGCCAGCAGCCCGTGGACTAGCGGGAGCTACGAGCAGTACTTC
TRBD1	TRBV6-1	TRBJ2-5	once	16	CASSGPGQGAWETQYF	TGTGCCAGCAGTGGACCCGGACAGGGGGCGTGGGAGACCCAGTACTTC
-	TRBV2	TRBJ2-1	-	14	CASSVLRGAGEQFF	TGTGCCAGCAGTGTACTCCGGGGGGCGGGTGAGCAGTTCTTC
-	TRBV4-2	TRBJ1-5	once	13	CASSQGPGQPQHF	TGTGCCAGCAGCCAAGGTCCAGGTCAGCCCCAGCATTTT
-	TRBV28	TRBJ1-5	-	15	CASSLRRAAISPQHF	TGTGCCAGCAGTTTAAGAAGAGCTGCAATCAGCCCCCAGCATTTT
-	TRBV6-1	TRBJ2-7	-	16	CASSEYSGAALYEQYF	TGTGCCAGCAGTGAATATTCGGGGGCAGCCTTATACGAGCAGTACTTC
-	TRBV2	TRBJ1-2	-	14	CASRVDKTNYGYTF	TGTGCCAGCAGGGTCGACAAGACTAACTATGGCTACACCTTC
-	TRBV5-1	TRBJ2-1	-	15	CASSLEGGSYNEQFF	TGCGCCAGCAGCTTGGAAGGGGGATCCTACAATGAGCAGTTCTTC
-	TRBV18	TRBJ2-2	-	11	CASSNTGELFF	TGTGCCAGCTCTAACACCGGGGAGCTGTTTTTT